One sample yielded the 6 T cell receptor beta chains listed below, sequenced in a study of blood T cell repertoires in COVID-19 (dated by TCRdb to about 2020). To prepare the library, the immunoSEQ multiplex PCR assay was applied. The immuneACCESS repertoire file appears here via TCRdb, limited to in-frame rearrangements. These files lack a portion of the clones; in checked studies, under half of the deficit traces to unresolved V genes, and the cause of the others is not known. This sample comprises hundreds of thousands of clones, 80% to 90% of them detected only once. 0.95% to 1.2% of the sample rests with the top ten. Specimen: PBMCs or T cells enriched from blood (not recorded which). The source is a man aged 30 to 45 who had recovered from COVID-19.

The J gene is TRBJ2-3, the V gene TRBV12-5; 11 bases agree with TRBD2. The J segment lost 4 bases and the V segment lost 4 bases, leaving 7 bases of the junction unmatched. The CDR3 covers 16 residues. The germline CDR1 and CDR2 sequences are LGHNT and FRNRAP. CDR3 in DNA: TGTGCTAGTGGTTCCGTACTAGCGGGAGTCTCAGATACGCAGTATTTT. Amino acid sequence: CASGSVLAGVSDTQYF.

This clone was observed a handful of times. The chain recombines TRBV5-4 with TRBJ1-1; D may be TRBD1 (6 bases). The germline V and J ends were trimmed by 0 bases and 0 bases, with 6 bases remaining between them. CDR1 SGHNT and CDR2 YYREEE come from the germline V gene (reference sequence). CDR3 length: 14 amino acids. The CDR3 DNA sequence: TGTGCCAGCAGCTTGGACAGGGTGAACACTGAAGCTTTCTTT. Translating it yields CASSLDRVNTEAFF.

The chain carries TRBV19 and TRBJ1-2, with a tentative D call TRBD1 (6 bases). CDR3 length equals 15 residues. Germline lookup yields CDR1 LNHDA and CDR2 SQIVND (reference sequence). Trimming stripped 1 base from V and 9 bases from J, with 18 bases between. The CDR3 nucleotides are TGTGCCAGTAGTATAGGGGTTCGAACAGGGACCAGCTACACCTTC. It is translated as CASSIGVRTGTSYTF.

The CDR3 region has the DNA TGTGCCAGCAGCCAGGCTACAGTGAATTCACCCCTCCACTTT. Translating gives CASSQATVNSPLHF. J is TRBJ1-6 and V is TRBV3-1 (or the pseudogene TRBV3-2), with D uncertain. CDR1 and CDR2 (germline): LGHDT, YNNKEL (reference sequence). This CDR3 region has 14 residues. The V end was cut by 3 bases, the J end by 7 bases, with 10 bases between.

This clone was seen just once. This chain links TRBV6-5 with TRBJ2-2; 7 positions agree with TRBD2. V lost 10 bases, J lost 1 base, and 6 bases stayed unmatched. The CDR3 is 14 residues long. Germline loops: CDR1 MNHEY, CDR2 SVGAGI. The CDR3 loop reads CATQTSWNTGELFF. CDR3 coding DNA: TGTGCCACACAGACTAGCTGGAACACCGGGGAGCTGTTTTTT.

The V gene is TRBV30, the J gene TRBJ1-2; no clear D gene. From germline, CDR1 is GTSNPN and CDR2 SVGIG (reference sequence). V shed 4 bases and J shed 1 base, with 7 bases lying between them. This CDR3 spans 12 amino acids. The CDR3 nucleotides read TGTGCCTGGACAGTGTTTAACTATGGCTACACCTTC. As protein: CAWTVFNYGYTF.